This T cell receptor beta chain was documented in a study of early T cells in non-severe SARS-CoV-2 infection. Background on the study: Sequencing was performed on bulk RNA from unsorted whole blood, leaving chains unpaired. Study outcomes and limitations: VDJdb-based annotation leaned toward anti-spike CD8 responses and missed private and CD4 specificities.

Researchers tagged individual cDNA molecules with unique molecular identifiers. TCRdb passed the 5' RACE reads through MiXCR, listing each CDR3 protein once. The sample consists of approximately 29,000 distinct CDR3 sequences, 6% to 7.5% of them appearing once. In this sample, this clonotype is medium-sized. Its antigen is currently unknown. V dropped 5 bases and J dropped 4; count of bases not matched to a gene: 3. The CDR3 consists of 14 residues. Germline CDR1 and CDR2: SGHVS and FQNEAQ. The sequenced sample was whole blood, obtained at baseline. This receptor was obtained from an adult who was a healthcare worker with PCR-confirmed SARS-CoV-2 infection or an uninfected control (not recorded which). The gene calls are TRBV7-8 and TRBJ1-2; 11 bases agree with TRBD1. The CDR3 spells CASSPGQGVYGYTF. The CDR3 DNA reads TGTGCCAGCAGCCCGGGACAGGGGGTCTATGGCTACACCTTC.